One sample yielded the 21 T cell receptor beta chains listed below, sequenced in a study of cytomegalovirus exposure and HLA in healthy donors. 13 Jbeta primers and 60 Vbeta primers were used for the PCR. TCRdb's copy holds only in-frame clones and misses some; the assay was immunoSEQ multiplex PCR. The repertoire includes roughly 120,000 clones, 80% to 85% of them detected once, and around 2.9% sits in the top ten. The sequenced material came from PBMCs. The receptors were gathered from a woman in her sixties in good health and CMV-seropositive.

This chain links TRBV27 with TRBJ2-7; possible D gene TRBD1, 5 bases. The CDR3 spans 10 residues. The V gene's germline CDR1 is MNHEY and CDR2 SMNVEV (reference sequence). V lost 11 bases to trimming and J lost 6 bases, with 11 bases between them. CDR3 sequence: CAYGAREQYF. DNA for the CDR3: TGTGCCTATGGGGCCCGCGAGCAGTACTTC.

This chain joins TRBV6-1 and TRBJ2-7; TRBD2 aligns across 8 bases. The CDR3 totals 17 residues. CDR1 and CDR2 from the germline V gene are MNHNS and SASEGT. Trimming at V came to 0 bases and at J to 0 bases, leaving 7 bases not matched to a gene. Written as DNA, the CDR3 is TGTGCCAGCAGTGAAGCCCCATGGGCGGGAGGCTCCTACGAGCAGTACTTC. Its translation: CASSEAPWAGGSYEQYF.

This chain uses TRBV18 with TRBJ2-3; D might be TRBD2 (6 bases). Germline lookup yields CDR1 KGHSH and CDR2 LQKENI. V lost 3 bases, J lost 1 base, and 17 bases lay in between. CDR3 length equals 17 residues. The chain's CDR3 is CASSPPSIVAGTDTQYF. CDR3 bases: TGTGCCAGCTCACCCCCGAGTATAGTAGCGGGCACAGATACGCAGTATTTT.

The chain is built from TRBV28 and TRBJ2-1, with 12 nucleotides matching TRBD1. From germline, CDR1 is MDHEN and CDR2 SYDVKM. With 3 bases clipped from V and 9 bases from J, the junction kept 12 bases outside the gene matches. The CDR3 contains 17 residues. CDR3 bases: TGTGCCAGCAGTTTCAACCCCAGGGGACAGGGGGCCTTTGAGCAGTTCTTC. This gives the protein CASSFNPRGQGAFEQFF.

Note on this clone: Other DNA variants within this sample encode the same CDR3. The rearrangement uses TRBV19 and TRBJ2-3; the match to TRBD2 covers 13 bases. The trim removed 5 bases at V and 3 bases at J, leaving 2 bases unmatched. This CDR3 is built from 15 residues. Germline CDR1 is LNHDA and CDR2 is SQIVND (reference sequence). The CDR3 here is CASSWTSGSTDTQYF. In DNA, the CDR3 is TGTGCCAGTAGTTGGACTAGCGGGAGTACAGATACGCAGTATTTT.

The chain joins TRBV30 to TRBJ2-2; 8 nucleotides match TRBD1. This CDR3 is built from 13 residues. Germline V gene lookup returns CDR1 GTSNPN and CDR2 SVGIG (reference sequence). Losses at the gene ends were 4 bases for V and 5 bases for J; bases not matched to a gene: 3. CDR3 region: CAWTRQGTGELFF. CDR3 in DNA: TGTGCCTGGACCCGACAGGGGACCGGGGAGCTGTTTTTT.

The chain uses TRBV11-3 and TRBJ2-7, with a tentative D call TRBD1 (6 bases). CDR1 and CDR2 from the germline V gene are SGHNT and YENEEA. Trimming shortened V by 0 bases and J by 0 bases, and 9 bases separated the two germline ends. The length of the CDR3 is 15 residues. CDR3 in DNA: TGTGCCAGCAGCTTAGAGGCAGGGGACTCCTACGAGCAGTACTTC. It is translated as CASSLEAGDSYEQYF.

This clone was seen a few times. The chain combines TRBV6-5 with TRBJ2-7, with D maybe TRBD2 (6 bases). Germline values: CDR1 MNHEY, CDR2 SVGAGI. The CDR3 has 15 residues. Trimming removed 7 bases at V and 5 bases at J, with 21 bases between. CDR3 in amino acids: CASKRWGELGNEQYF. Written as DNA, the CDR3 is TGTGCCAGCAAGAGGTGGGGGGAGTTAGGAAACGAGCAGTACTTC.

As for this clone: The junction and the germline gene differ at one end; a read error may be behind it. The chain carries TRBV11-2 and TRBJ2-7; 8 bases agree with TRBD1. The CDR3 totals 15 residues. The germline V gene encodes CDR1 SGHAT and CDR2 FQNNGV. The CDR3 DNA sequence: TGTGCCGGCAGCAACAGACAGGGGTTCGGCTACGAGCAGTACTTC. Translated: CAGSNRQGFGYEQYF. The whole variable domain, remainder taken from reference TRBV11-2 and TRBJ2-7, is EAGVAQSPRYKIIEKRQSVAFWCNPISGHATLYWYQQILGQGPKLLIQFQNNGVVDDSQLPKDRFSAERLKGVDSTLKIQPAKLEDSAVYLCAGSNRQGFGYEQYFGPGTRLTVT.

This sequence joins TRBV13 and TRBJ2-7; D might be TRBD1 (5 bases). Germline values: CDR1 PRHDT, CDR2 FYEKMQ (reference sequence). This CDR3 comprises 14 residues. V was clipped by 2 bases and J by 3 bases, with 11 bases between them. The CDR3 bases are TGTGCCAGCAGCTTATATCCAGGGAACTACGAGCAGTACTTC. Encoded protein: CASSLYPGNYEQYF.

The gene calls are TRBV6-1 and TRBJ2-3, with D hard to call. V was trimmed by 3 bases and J by 10 bases, leaving 8 bases between them. The CDR3 length is 11 residues. From germline, CDR1 is MNHNS and CDR2 SASEGT. The CDR3 DNA follows: TGTGCCAGCAGTGAGTTTTCTGCGCAGTATTTT. This encodes CASSEFSAQYF.

The chain uses TRBV18 and TRBJ1-5, with 7 bases matching TRBD1. Germline loops: CDR1 KGHSH, CDR2 LQKENI. This CDR3 region has 15 residues. The V and J ends lost 4 bases and 5 bases, in that order; junction bases with no gene match: 8. CDR3 loop: CASSLAYRGDQPQHF. In nucleotides, the CDR3 is TGTGCCAGCTCACTGGCCTACAGGGGAGATCAGCCCCAGCATTTT.

This rearrangement joins TRBV5-1 to TRBJ2-5; 8 bases fit TRBD1. Trimming took 3 bases from V and 5 from J; bases not matched to a gene: 6. The CDR3 is 14 residues long. CDR1 SGHRS and CDR2 YFSETQ come from the germline V gene. CDR3 protein: CASSYGQGTETQYF. In DNA, the CDR3 is TGCGCCAGCAGCTACGGACAGGGTACGGAGACCCAGTACTTC.

The gene calls are TRBV19 and TRBJ2-7; 8 bases fit TRBD1. The germline V gene has CDR1 LNHDA and CDR2 SQIVND (reference sequence). V shed 1 base and J 2 bases; nucleotides not matched to a gene: 4. CDR3 size: 15 residues. The CDR3 is CASSIGGQVPYEQYF. In DNA form, the CDR3 reads TGTGCCAGTAGTATAGGGGGACAGGTTCCCTACGAGCAGTACTTC.

The chain recombines TRBV7-7 with TRBJ2-5, with D perhaps TRBD2 (6 bases). V gave up 1 base and J gave up 4 bases, with 13 bases separating them. Germline V gene lookup returns CDR1 SSHAT and CDR2 FNYEAQ (reference sequence). The CDR3 is 15 amino acids. The CDR3 DNA reads as TGTGCCAGCAGCTTAGGCGGGGAGTGGGGAGAGACCCAGTACTTC. It yields the protein CASSLGGEWGETQYF.

The chain combines TRBV30 with TRBJ1-5, with D possibly matching TRBD1 (6 bases). Germline V gene sequence: CDR1 GTSNPN, CDR2 SVGIG (reference sequence). The CDR3 consists of 13 residues. V was clipped by 5 bases and J by 7 bases, with 15 bases between them. Here the CDR3 DNA reads TGTGCCTGGGCAACAGGGTTGGGCCAGCCCCAGCATTTT. Residues: CAWATGLGQPQHF. The whole variable domain, remainder taken from reference TRBV30 and TRBJ1-5, is SQTIHQWPATLVQPVGSPLSLECTVEGTSNPNLYWYRQAAGRGLQLLFYSVGIGQISSEVPQNLSASRPQDRQFILSSKKLLLSDSGFYLCAWATGLGQPQHFGDGTRLSIL.

V gene TRBV6-5 combines with J gene TRBJ2-1, with TRBD2 matching over 7 bases. Germline CDR1 MNHEY, CDR2 SVGAGI. The trim removed 7 bases at V and 5 bases at J, leaving 11 bases unmatched. The CDR3 sequence is 15 residues long. The DNA of the CDR3 is TGTGCCAGCACGAAGCGGGGCAGGCTTAACAATGAGCAGTTCTTC. Residues: CASTKRGRLNNEQFF.

V is TRBV6-4 and J is TRBJ2-5; 7 bases are a match to TRBD2. V shed 5 bases and J 3 bases; nucleotides not matched to a gene: 15. CDR1 and CDR2 (germline): MRHNA, SNTAGT. CDR3 length equals 17 residues. In DNA, the CDR3 is TGTGCCAGCAGTAAGACTGGGCGGGAGCGAGTCGAAGAGACCCAGTACTTC. Residues: CASSKTGRERVEETQYF.

CDR3 sequence (DNA): TGTGCCAGTAGTAGATATGGACTAGCGGAAATCTCCTACGAGCAGTACTTC. Encoded protein: CASSRYGLAEISYEQYF. This sequence joins TRBV19 and TRBJ2-7, with 10 bases identical to TRBD2. The CDR3 is made up of 17 amino acids. The J segment lost 0 bases and the V segment lost 4 bases, leaving 9 bases of the junction unmatched. Germline V gene lookup returns CDR1 LNHDA and CDR2 SQIVND (reference sequence).

This clone was observed a handful of times. The V call is TRBV4-1, the J call TRBJ1-5, with D perhaps matching TRBD1 (6 bases). Trimming cost V 5 bases and J 6 bases, with 14 bases left between them. CDR3 size: 14 residues. Germline V CDR1 and CDR2: MGHRA, YSYEKL. The CDR3 protein is CASSGRTVRQPQHF. CDR3 bases: TGCGCCAGCAGCGGACGGACAGTCCGTCAGCCCCAGCATTTT.

This clone was counted a single time. The rearrangement links TRBV6-5 to TRBJ2-3, with 10 bases that match TRBD2. V gave up 4 bases and J gave up 3 bases; unmatched junction bases: 7. CDR3 length equals 16 residues. CDR1 MNHEY and CDR2 SVGAGI come from the germline V gene. In DNA form, the CDR3 reads TGTGCCAGCAGTTCCAGCGGGAGGGTTTCTACAGATACGCAGTATTTT. Its protein is CASSSSGRVSTDTQYF.